This TCR beta chain was obtained from a study of metastatic and nonmetastatic thyroid tumors. Turning to the study itself: Repertoires were compared across blood and tumor or nodule tissue from malignant and benign thyroid patients.

Every patient was untreated before thyroid surgery. In the source study's methods: Construction of a distant-metastasis classifier for papillary thyroid cancer relied on CDR3 differences across clinicopathological groups. MiXCR was used by TCRdb to re-call the PCR reads. The V and J calls were determined by TCRdb, not by the authors. The sample yields about 34,000 clones, around a sixth seen once. In germline, CDR1 is LGHNT, CDR2 FRNRAP. The CDR3 loop spans 17 amino acids. V lost 0 bases to trimming and J lost 3 bases; unmatched junction nucleotides: 11. About this clone: What it binds is not known.

Overall study findings and caveats: Benign nodules reportedly had significantly lower TCR beta diversity than malignant thyroid tumors in blood and tumor.

Material: blood. The V call is TRBV12-5, the J call TRBJ2-7; 7 bases line up with TRBD1. This clonotype originated in a female donor with papillary thyroid cancer or a benign thyroid nodule (not recorded which). Some clones in this sample may be carry-over from other donors' samples. CDR3 amino acids: CASGLVLWDSVVYEQYF. CDR3 coding DNA: TGTGCTAGTGGTTTGGTTCTCTGGGACAGTGTAGTCTACGAGCAGTACTTC.